The 3 T cell receptor beta chains given below trace back to one sample, sequenced in a study of blood T cell repertoires in COVID-19 (dated by TCRdb to between 2020 and 2021). The method was the immunoSEQ multiplex PCR assay. TCRdb holds this immuneACCESS table with in-frame rearrangements only. Some clones are missing; in checked studies, unresolved V genes explain under half, and the rest has no known cause. In all, the sample holds a few hundred thousand clones, and around 87% of those were seen once. The biggest ten clones account for 2% to 3% of the sample. Sequenced material: peripheral blood. The receptors were sampled from a woman between 45 and 65 years old with acute or convalescent COVID-19.

V gene TRBV4-3 combines with J gene TRBJ1-4; D is perhaps TRBD1 (6 bases). This CDR3 has 13 residues. Trimming cost V 4 bases and J 4 bases, with 7 bases left between them. Looked up from germline, CDR1 is LGHNA and CDR2 is YSLEER. CDR3 bases: TGCGCCAGCAGCCGACAGGATAATGAAAAACTGTTTTTT. It encodes CASSRQDNEKLFF.

The V and J genes are TRBV5-1 and TRBJ1-5, with 8 bases matching TRBD1. Germline CDR1 reads SGHRS; CDR2 reads YFSETQ. V was pared by 4 bases and J by 5 bases, with 8 bases of the junction left unmatched. The CDR3 covers 15 residues. The chain's CDR3 is CASSAAGQAHQPQHF. The DNA of the CDR3 is TGCGCCAGCAGCGCCGCGGGACAGGCACATCAGCCCCAGCATTTT.

The V and J genes are TRBV7-9 and TRBJ2-7, with 9 bases fitting TRBD1. The CDR3 is 17 residues long. V lost 5 bases, J lost 5 bases, and 16 bases stayed unmatched. CDR1 is SEHNR and CDR2 is FQNEAQ in the germline V gene (reference sequence). CDR3 in amino acids: CASSKTTGTGKNNEQYF. The CDR3 DNA sequence: TGTGCCAGCAGCAAAACTACCGGGACAGGGAAGAACAACGAGCAGTACTTC.